The 10 T cell receptor beta chains below were found in one sample sequenced in a study. TCRdb re-derived calls from the 5' RACE reads in MiXCR, one entry per CDR3 protein. The table records under 45,000 distinct CDR3 sequences, about 30% of them present only once. The material sequenced was tumor-infiltrating memory CD4+ T cells sorted from the breast tumor. This sample's subset: memory CD4+ T cells, CD4+CD45RO+CD25-. These receptors came from a female donor with breast cancer.

This chain links TRBV3-1 with TRBJ2-1; D unclear. Trimming cost V 7 bases and J 0 bases, with 19 bases left between them. The CDR3 is 17 amino acids. Germline V gene sequence: CDR1 LGHDT, CDR2 YNNKEL (reference sequence). The CDR3 bases are TGTGCCAGCACCCTGAAGGGCGCAGAAACCTCCTACAATGAGCAGTTCTTC. Translation: CASTLKGAETSYNEQFF.

This clonotype was found a few times. V and J are TRBV5-1 and TRBJ2-6; no definite D call. V lost 4 bases and J 0 bases, leaving 14 bases between the germline ends. CDR1 is SGHRS and CDR2 is YFSETQ in the germline V gene. This CDR3 contains 17 residues. The CDR3 sequence is CASSPGSSASGANVLTF. The CDR3 DNA sequence: TGCGCCAGCAGCCCGGGTTCATCGGCCTCTGGGGCCAACGTCCTGACTTTC.

The V call is TRBV6-5, the J call TRBJ1-5; a possible D gene is TRBD1 (5 bases). CDR3 length: 13 residues. Germline lookup yields CDR1 MNHEY and CDR2 SVGAGI. V lost 6 bases and J 3 bases, leaving 9 bases between the germline ends. The CDR3 coding sequence is TGTGCCAGCAGAAAGGACAACAATCAGCCCCAGCATTTT. Protein sequence: CASRKDNNQPQHF.

This clonotype was recorded many times. This chain joins TRBV27 and TRBJ1-2; no definite D call. CDR1 and CDR2 (germline): MNHEY, SMNVEV (reference sequence). V was shortened by 4 bases and J by 6 bases, with 12 bases between the two germline ends. The CDR3 spans 13 residues. The CDR3 spells CASSYDRRHGYTF. Written as DNA, the CDR3 is TGTGCCAGCAGTTATGACCGTCGCCATGGCTACACCTTC.

This clonotype was detected once. A much larger clone sits a single nucleotide away, making a read error possible. V usage is TRBV6-5 and J usage is TRBJ2-1, with D perhaps matching TRBD2 (6 bases). CDR1 and CDR2 from the germline V gene are MNHEY and SVGAGI. CDR3 length: 16 amino acids. The CDR3 is CASSYRSGHSYNEQLF. The CDR3 DNA is TGTGCCAGCAGTTACCGGAGCGGGCACTCCTACAATGAGCAGCTCTTC.

This clonotype showed up just a few times. This chain joins TRBV5-6 and TRBJ2-1, with no clear D. Trimming stripped 0 bases from V and 7 bases from J, with 8 bases between. Germline V gene lookup returns CDR1 SGHDT and CDR2 YYEEEE. This CDR3 is built from 13 residues. CDR3 nucleotides: TGTGCCAGCAGCTTGGCACTAAGGAATGAGCAGTTCTTC. Protein product: CASSLALRNEQFF.

This clonotype was found a few times. The chain joins TRBV5-1 to TRBJ2-1; D is undetermined. Germline assignment: CDR1 SGHRS and CDR2 YFSETQ. The germline V and J ends were trimmed by 1 base and 10 bases, with 9 bases remaining between them. The CDR3 is made up of 12 amino acids. The CDR3 nucleotides read TGCGCCAGCAGCTTGTCCGTCGGCGAGCAGTTCTTC. Translating it yields CASSLSVGEQFF.

V is TRBV6-5 and J is TRBJ1-1; TRBD1 matches 8 bases. The CDR3 has 13 residues. Germline values: CDR1 MNHEY, CDR2 SVGAGI. The V and J ends lost 6 bases and 6 bases, in that order; junction bases with no gene match: 6. CDR3 amino acids: CASSRQGAAEAFF. As DNA, the CDR3 is TGTGCCAGCAGCCGCCAGGGGGCTGCTGAAGCTTTCTTT.

This clonotype was observed once. The chain couples TRBV5-4 to TRBJ2-5; weak D call: TRBD2 (6 bases). The CDR3 runs 14 residues. The germline CDR1 and CDR2 sequences are SGHNT and YYREEE (reference sequence). The ends were cut back, 2 bases at V and 5 bases at J, with 13 bases in the middle. In DNA form, the CDR3 reads TGTGCCAGCAGCTTTGCCGGGAGTAAGGAGACCCAGTACTTC. Residues: CASSFAGSKETQYF.

This clonotype has only a few counts. The DNA of the CDR3 is TGTGCCAGCAGCCAAGATTGGGCGGGGGGGCGAGGAGAGCAGTTCTTC. Translating gives CASSQDWAGGRGEQFF. J is TRBJ2-1 and V is TRBV3-1; 9 positions match TRBD2. V lost 0 bases to trimming and J lost 10 bases; unmatched junction nucleotides: 10. Germline values: CDR1 LGHDT, CDR2 YNNKEL (reference sequence). This CDR3 contains 16 residues.